The 10 T cell receptor beta chains below come from one sample, sequenced in a study of T cells in Graves' hyperthyroidism and ophthalmopathy. The TCR beta CDR3 regions underwent amplification using RNA transcripts as the source. The study used the HTBI primer set for a first-round RT-PCR of the TCR CDR3. In TCRdb, the multiplex PCR reads were re-called with MiXCR into one record per CDR3 protein. Of 400,000 or so distinct CDR3 sequences in the sample, roughly 15% were seen once. Material for sequencing was blood. Receptors were obtained from a woman aged 60-75 years with Graves' ophthalmopathy.

This clonotype was seen many times. The gene calls are TRBV7-2 and TRBJ2-1, with D unresolved. Germline CDR1 SGHTA, CDR2 FQGNSA. The CDR3 is made up of 13 amino acids. Trimming cost V 0 bases and J 5 bases, with 5 bases left between them. The CDR3, as DNA: TGTGCCAGCAGCTTAGCGCGGAACAATGAGCAGTTCTTC. Translating it yields CASSLARNNEQFF. The full variable domain, completed using reference TRBV7-2 and TRBJ2-1, is GAGVSQSPSNKVTEKGKDVELRCDPISGHTALYWYRQSLGQGLEFLIYFQGNSAPDKSGLPSDRFSAERTGGSVSTLTIQRTQQEDSAVYLCASSLARNNEQFFGPGTRLTVL.

As regards this clonotype: Given a much more abundant clone one base away, this may be a read error. V and J are TRBV20-1 and TRBJ2-1; 7 bases are a match to TRBD2. This CDR3 is built from 14 residues. Germline CDR1 reads DFQATT; CDR2 reads SNEGSKA (reference sequence). With 6 bases clipped from V and 0 bases from J, the junction kept 5 bases outside the gene matches. As DNA, the CDR3 is TGCAGTGCAGTAGCGGGTAGCTCCTACAATGAGCAGTTCTTC. Protein: CSAVAGSSYNEQFF.

This clonotype showed up many times. The rearrangement uses TRBV7-2 and TRBJ2-5; D may correspond to TRBD1 or TRBD2 (5 bases each). The CDR3 has 15 amino acids. V lost 1 base to trimming and J lost 10 bases, with 19 bases between them. Germline V gene sequence: CDR1 SGHTA, CDR2 FQGNSA. The CDR3 spells CASSLGTGPKRDQYF. The CDR3 bases are TGTGCCAGCAGCTTAGGGACGGGACCTAAACGGGACCAGTACTTC.

V gene TRBV24-1 combines with J gene TRBJ2-2; 12 bases agree with TRBD2. CDR1 and CDR2 from the germline V gene are KGHDR and SFDVKD. The V segment lost 3 bases and the J segment 9 bases; nucleotides outside the gene matches: 4. The CDR3 covers 15 residues. CDR3: CATSDGLAGLRELFF. DNA for the CDR3: TGTGCCACCAGTGATGGACTAGCGGGATTAAGGGAGCTGTTTTTT.

This clonotype was counted many times. The chain recombines TRBV4-1 with TRBJ2-2, with D maybe TRBD1 (5 bases). The CDR3 runs 15 residues. The germline V and J ends were trimmed by 2 bases and 3 bases, with 10 bases remaining between them. Per the germline V gene, CDR1 is MGHRA and CDR2 is YSYEKL. The CDR3 protein is CASSQRTIDTGELFF. The CDR3 coding sequence is TGCGCCAGCAGCCAAAGGACAATCGACACCGGGGAGCTGTTTTTT.

Ten or more counts support this clonotype. The CDR3: CASSPWGNEQFF. CDR3 nucleotides: TGTGCCAGCAGCCCCTGGGGCAATGAGCAGTTCTTC. This chain connects TRBV3-1 to TRBJ2-1, with no clear D. Germline V gene data show CDR1 as LGHDT and CDR2 as YNNKEL (reference sequence). The CDR3 length is 12 residues. Between the trimmed V and J ends, which lost 4 bases and 6 bases, there was a span of 7 bases.

This chain connects TRBV6-1 to TRBJ2-7; TRBD1 is a possible D gene (6 bases). Germline V gene data show CDR1 as MNHNS and CDR2 as SASEGT. Trimming cost V 6 bases and J 4 bases, with 13 bases left between them. This CDR3 has 13 amino acids. CDR3 region: CASSRDNRYEQYF. DNA for the CDR3: TGTGCCAGCAGCCGGGACAACAGATACGAGCAGTACTTC.

This clonotype was counted a few times. The genes are TRBV3-1 and TRBJ1-4; TRBD1 is a possible D gene (5 bases). The CDR3 is made up of 15 amino acids. Germline lookup yields CDR1 LGHDT and CDR2 YNNKEL (reference sequence). V lost 4 bases and J lost 4, with 13 bases in between. DNA of the CDR3: TGTGCCAGCAGCCCAGGTTGGGGGTATAATGAAAAACTGTTTTTT. Its translation is CASSPGWGYNEKLFF.

This clonotype came up a few times. The CDR3 loop reads CASSDPGTANQPQHF. In DNA form, the CDR3 reads TGTGCCAGCAGCGATCCCGGGACAGCAAATCAGCCCCAGCATTTT. V is TRBV28 and J is TRBJ1-5; 7 bases are a match to TRBD1. The CDR3 spans 15 residues. V lost 6 bases and J lost 4; bases outside the gene matches: 9. Germline V gene sequence: CDR1 MDHEN, CDR2 SYDVKM.

In this sample, this clonotype turned up a few times. The V gene is TRBV6-5, the J gene TRBJ2-7; 8 nucleotides match TRBD2. The CDR3 has 16 residues. Germline CDR1 reads MNHEY; CDR2 reads SVGAGI. Germline trimming cut 2 bases from V and 1 base from J; bases unmatched to any gene: 7. CDR3 bases: TGTGCCAGCAGTTACGTTGGAGCGGGAGTATCCTACGAGCAGTACTTC. Protein product: CASSYVGAGVSYEQYF.